This T cell receptor (beta chain) was sequenced during a study of blood T cells in healthy people across ages. Germline assignment: CDR1 MDHEN and CDR2 SYDVKM. This CDR3 region has 10 residues. V lost 9 bases and J lost 13, with 13 bases in between. A J-beta primer mix and a sample-barcoded 5' primer were used in a second PCR of roughly 6 to 11 cycles. MiXCR, run by TCRdb on the 5' RACE reads, gives a single entry per CDR3 protein. The sample consists of roughly 720,000 distinct CDR3 sequences, roughly 53% of them appearing once. The sample was blood. V usage is TRBV28 and J usage is TRBJ2-4, with a possible D match to TRBD2 (6 bases). The sequence was obtained from an elderly man in good health. CDR3 in amino acids: CASPGGEQYF. The CDR3, as DNA: TGTGCCAGTCCCGGCGGGGAGCAGTACTTC.